This T cell receptor (beta chain) derives from a study of TIL therapy for anti-PD-1-resistant metastatic lung cancer. About the research overall: Median tumor mutation burden was under 1.9 mutations per megabase.

This was the immunoSEQ v3 assay. Only in-frame clones appear in the TCRdb table, and some are missing; sequencing was by immunoSEQ multiplex PCR. The sample includes about 57,000 clones, 79% of them seen just once. Time point reported: pre-treatment sample, taken before nivolumab and TIL therapy. Stage 4 NSCLC adults joined between late 2017 and January 2020. The sequence derives from a woman aged 30 to 85 with non-small cell lung cancer. Sequencing was performed on blood, taken at baseline.

CDR3 in amino acids: CASSLSGGTGELFF. The CDR3 bases are TGTGCCAGCAGCTTATCCGGTGGAACCGGGGAGCTGTTTTTT. The J gene is TRBJ2-2, the V gene TRBV7-3; D unresolved. This CDR3 has 14 residues. Trimming pared 2 bases from V and 5 bases from J, leaving 9 bases between. Germline CDR1 reads SGHTA; CDR2 reads FQGTGA. Based on the CDR3 plus reference TRBV7-3 and TRBJ2-2, the full variable domain is GAGVSQTPSNKVTEKGKYVELRCDPISGHTALYWYRQSLGQGPEFLIYFQGTGAADDSGLPNDRFFAVRPEGSVSTLKIQRTERGDSAVYLCASSLSGGTGELFFGEGSRLTVL.